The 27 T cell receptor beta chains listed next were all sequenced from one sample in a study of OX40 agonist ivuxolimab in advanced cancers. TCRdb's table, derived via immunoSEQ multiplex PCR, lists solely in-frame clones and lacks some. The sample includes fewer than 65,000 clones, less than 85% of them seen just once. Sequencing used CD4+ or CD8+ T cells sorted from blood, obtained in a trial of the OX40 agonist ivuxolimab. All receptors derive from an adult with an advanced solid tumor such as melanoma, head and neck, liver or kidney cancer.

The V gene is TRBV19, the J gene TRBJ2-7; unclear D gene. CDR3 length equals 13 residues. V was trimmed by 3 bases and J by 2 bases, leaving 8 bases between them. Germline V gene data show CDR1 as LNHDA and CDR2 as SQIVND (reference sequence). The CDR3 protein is CASSIGLTYEQYF. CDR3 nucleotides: TGTGCCAGTAGTATCGGCCTTACCTACGAGCAGTACTTC.

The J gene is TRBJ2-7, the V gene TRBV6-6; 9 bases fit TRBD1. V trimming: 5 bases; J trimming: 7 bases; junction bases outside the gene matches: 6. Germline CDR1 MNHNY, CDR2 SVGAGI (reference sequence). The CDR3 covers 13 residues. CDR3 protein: CASSRRQGGEQYF. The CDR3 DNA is TGTGCCAGCAGTCGAAGACAGGGGGGGGAGCAGTACTTC.

In nucleotides, the CDR3 is TGTGCCAGCAGTGGAATCGGACCCAACGCTGAAGCTTTCTTT. This codes for CASSGIGPNAEAFF. The genes are TRBV2 and TRBJ1-1, with D hard to call. This CDR3 region has 14 residues. Germline V gene data show CDR1 as SNHLY and CDR2 as FYNNEI. V gave up 4 bases and J gave up 6 bases, with 15 bases separating them.

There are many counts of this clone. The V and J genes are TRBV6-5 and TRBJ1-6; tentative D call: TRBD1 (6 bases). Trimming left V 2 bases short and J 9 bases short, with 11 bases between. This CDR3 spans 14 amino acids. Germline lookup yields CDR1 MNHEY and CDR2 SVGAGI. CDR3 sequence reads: CASSYTGQVSPLHF. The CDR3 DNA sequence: TGTGCCAGCAGTTACACAGGGCAGGTTTCACCCCTCCACTTT.

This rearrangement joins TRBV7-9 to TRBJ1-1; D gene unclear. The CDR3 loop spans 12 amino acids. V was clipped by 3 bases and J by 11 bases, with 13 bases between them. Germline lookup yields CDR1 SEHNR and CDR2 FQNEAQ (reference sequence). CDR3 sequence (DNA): TGTGCCAGCAGCTTCTCATTCGACGAGGCTTTCTTT. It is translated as CASSFSFDEAFF.

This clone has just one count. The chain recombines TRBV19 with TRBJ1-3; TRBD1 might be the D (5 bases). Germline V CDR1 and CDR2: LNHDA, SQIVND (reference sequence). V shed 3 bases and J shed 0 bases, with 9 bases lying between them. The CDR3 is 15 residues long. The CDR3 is CASSIQGSSGNTIYF. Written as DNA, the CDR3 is TGTGCCAGTAGTATTCAGGGTTCCTCTGGAAACACCATATATTTT.

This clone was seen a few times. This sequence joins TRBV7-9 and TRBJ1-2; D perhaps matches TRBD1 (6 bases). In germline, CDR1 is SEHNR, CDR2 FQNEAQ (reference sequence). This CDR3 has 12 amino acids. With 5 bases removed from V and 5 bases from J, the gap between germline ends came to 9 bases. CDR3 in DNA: TGTGCCAGCAGCCGACAGGTTTATGGCTACACCTTC. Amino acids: CASSRQVYGYTF.

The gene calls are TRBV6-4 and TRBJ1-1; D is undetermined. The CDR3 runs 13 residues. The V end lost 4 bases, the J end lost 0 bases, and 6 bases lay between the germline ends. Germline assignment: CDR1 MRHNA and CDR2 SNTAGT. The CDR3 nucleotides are TGTGCCAGCAGTGCCGGGGTGAACACTGAAGCTTTCTTT. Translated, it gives CASSAGVNTEAFF.

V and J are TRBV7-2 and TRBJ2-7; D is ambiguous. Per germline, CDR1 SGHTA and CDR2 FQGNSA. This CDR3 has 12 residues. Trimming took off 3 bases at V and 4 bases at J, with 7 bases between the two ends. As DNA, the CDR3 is TGTGCCAGCAGCTTGGGGTTTTACGAGCAGTACTTC. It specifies CASSLGFYEQYF.

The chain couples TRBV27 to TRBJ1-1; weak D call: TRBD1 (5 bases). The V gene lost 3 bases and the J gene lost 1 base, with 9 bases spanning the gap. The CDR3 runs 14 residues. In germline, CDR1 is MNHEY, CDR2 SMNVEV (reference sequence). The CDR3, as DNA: TGTGCCAGCAGTTTCGGAGGACAGAACACTGAAGCTTTCTTT. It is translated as CASSFGGQNTEAFF.

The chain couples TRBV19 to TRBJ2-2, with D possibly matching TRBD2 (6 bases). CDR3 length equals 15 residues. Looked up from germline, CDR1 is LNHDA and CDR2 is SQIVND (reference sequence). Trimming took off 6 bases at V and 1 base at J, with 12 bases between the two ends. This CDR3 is CASSPFGGNTGELFF. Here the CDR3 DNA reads TGTGCCAGTAGCCCGTTCGGGGGGAACACCGGGGAGCTGTTTTTT.

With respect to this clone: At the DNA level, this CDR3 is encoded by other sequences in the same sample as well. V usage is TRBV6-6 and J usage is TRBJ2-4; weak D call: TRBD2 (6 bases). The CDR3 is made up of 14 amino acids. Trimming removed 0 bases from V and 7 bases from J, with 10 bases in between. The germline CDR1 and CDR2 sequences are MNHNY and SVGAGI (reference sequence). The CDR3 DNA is TGTGCCAGCAGTTACTCGGAGGGTATGAACATTCAGTACTTC. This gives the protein CASSYSEGMNIQYF.

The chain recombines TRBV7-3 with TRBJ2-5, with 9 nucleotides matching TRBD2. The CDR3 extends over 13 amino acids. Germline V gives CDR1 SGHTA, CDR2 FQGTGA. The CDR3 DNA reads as TGTGGAAAAAAGCGGGGGGCCTCGGAGACCCAGTACTTC. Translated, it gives CGKKRGASETQYF. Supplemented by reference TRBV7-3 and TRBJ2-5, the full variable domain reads GAGVSQTPSNKVTEKGKYVELRCDPISGHTALYWYRQSLGQGPEFLIYFQGTGAADDSGLPNDRFFAVRPEGSVSTLKIQRTERGDSAVYLCGKKRGASETQYFGPGTRLLVL.

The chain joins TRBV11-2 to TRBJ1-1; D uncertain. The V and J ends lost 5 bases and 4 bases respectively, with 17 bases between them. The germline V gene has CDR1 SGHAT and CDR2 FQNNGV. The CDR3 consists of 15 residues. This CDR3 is CASSPGGTMSTEAFF. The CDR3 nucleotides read TGTGCCAGCAGCCCCGGAGGCACAATGTCCACTGAAGCTTTCTTT.

The CDR3 DNA is TGTGCCAGCAGCTCCTTCCGGCTAGCGGGGTGGGATACGCAGTATTTT. Translation: CASSSFRLAGWDTQYF. V is TRBV7-8 and J is TRBJ2-3; 9 positions match TRBD2. The CDR3 consists of 16 residues. CDR1 and CDR2 (germline): SGHVS, FQNEAQ. J was trimmed by 6 bases and V by 4 bases; bases with no gene match: 11. Combining the CDR3 with reference TRBV7-8 and TRBJ2-3 gives the whole variable domain GAGVSQSPRYKVAKRGQDVALRCDPISGHVSLFWYQQALGQGPEFLTYFQNEAQLDKSGLPSDRFFAERPEGSVSTLKIQRTQQEDSAVYLCASSSFRLAGWDTQYFGPGTRLTVL.

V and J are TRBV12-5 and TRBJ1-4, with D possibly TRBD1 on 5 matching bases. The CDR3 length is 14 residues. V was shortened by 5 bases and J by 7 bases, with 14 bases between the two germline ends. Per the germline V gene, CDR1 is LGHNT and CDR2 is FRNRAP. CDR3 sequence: CASGHEVGAEKLFF. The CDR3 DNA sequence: TGTGCTAGTGGTCACGAGGTAGGGGCTGAAAAACTGTTTTTT.

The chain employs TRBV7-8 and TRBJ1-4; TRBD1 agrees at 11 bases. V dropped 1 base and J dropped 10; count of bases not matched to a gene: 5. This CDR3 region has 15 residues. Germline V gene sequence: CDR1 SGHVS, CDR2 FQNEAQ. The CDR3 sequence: CASSLEGGQGGKLFF. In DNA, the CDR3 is TGTGCCAGCAGCTTAGAAGGGGGACAGGGGGGAAAACTGTTTTTT.

CDR3 amino acids: CASSPKTGNEQFF. The CDR3 nucleotides read TGTGCCAGCAGTCCAAAGACAGGCAATGAGCAGTTCTTC. V and J are TRBV27 and TRBJ2-1; TRBD1 is a possible D gene (6 bases). V was clipped by 5 bases and J by 6 bases, with 11 bases between them. Germline V gene data show CDR1 as MNHEY and CDR2 as SMNVEV (reference sequence). The CDR3 has 13 residues.

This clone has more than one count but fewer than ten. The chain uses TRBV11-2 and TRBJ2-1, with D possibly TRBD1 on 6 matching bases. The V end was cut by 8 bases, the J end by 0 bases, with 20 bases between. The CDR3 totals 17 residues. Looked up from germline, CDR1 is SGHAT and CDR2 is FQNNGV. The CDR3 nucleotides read TGTGCCAGCGAACTTTCTTGGACAGAGAGCTCCTACAATGAGCAGTTCTTC. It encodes CASELSWTESSYNEQFF.

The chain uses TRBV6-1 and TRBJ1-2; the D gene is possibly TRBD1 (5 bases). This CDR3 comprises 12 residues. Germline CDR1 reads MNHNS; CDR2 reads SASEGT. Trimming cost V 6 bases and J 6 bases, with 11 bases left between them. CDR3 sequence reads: CASSLREDGYTF. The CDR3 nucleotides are TGTGCCAGCAGCCTCAGGGAGGATGGCTACACCTTC.

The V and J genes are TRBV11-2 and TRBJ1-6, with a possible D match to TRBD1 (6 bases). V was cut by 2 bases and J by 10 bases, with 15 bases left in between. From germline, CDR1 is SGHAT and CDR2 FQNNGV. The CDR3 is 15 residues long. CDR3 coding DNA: TGTGCCAGCAGCTTATTGGAACAGGGAAGATCACCCCTCCACTTT. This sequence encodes CASSLLEQGRSPLHF.

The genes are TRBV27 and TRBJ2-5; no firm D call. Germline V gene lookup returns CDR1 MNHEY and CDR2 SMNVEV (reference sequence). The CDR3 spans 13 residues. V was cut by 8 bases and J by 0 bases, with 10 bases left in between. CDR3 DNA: TGTGCCAGCCAGGAAGGATACCAAGAGACCCAGTACTTC. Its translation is CASQEGYQETQYF.

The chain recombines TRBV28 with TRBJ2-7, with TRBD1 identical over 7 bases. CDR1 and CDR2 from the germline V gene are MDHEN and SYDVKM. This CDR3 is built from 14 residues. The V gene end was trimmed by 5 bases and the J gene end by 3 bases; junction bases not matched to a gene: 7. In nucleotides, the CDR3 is TGTGCCAGCAGTCTAGGGACAGTGTACTACGAGCAGTACTTC. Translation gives CASSLGTVYYEQYF.

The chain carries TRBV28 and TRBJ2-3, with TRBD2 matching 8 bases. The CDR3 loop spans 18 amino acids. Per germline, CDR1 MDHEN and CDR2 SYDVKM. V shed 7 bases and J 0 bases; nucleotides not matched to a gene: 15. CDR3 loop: CASTAGGFSGVSTDTQYF. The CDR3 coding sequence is TGTGCCAGCACCGCGGGGGGTTTTAGCGGGGTTAGCACAGATACGCAGTATTTT.

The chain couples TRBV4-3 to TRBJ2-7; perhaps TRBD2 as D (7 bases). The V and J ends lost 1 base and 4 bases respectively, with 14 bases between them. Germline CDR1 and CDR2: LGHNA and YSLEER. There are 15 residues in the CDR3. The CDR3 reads CASSQGRGGWYEQYF. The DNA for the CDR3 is TGCGCCAGCAGCCAAGGCAGGGGAGGGTGGTACGAGCAGTACTTC.

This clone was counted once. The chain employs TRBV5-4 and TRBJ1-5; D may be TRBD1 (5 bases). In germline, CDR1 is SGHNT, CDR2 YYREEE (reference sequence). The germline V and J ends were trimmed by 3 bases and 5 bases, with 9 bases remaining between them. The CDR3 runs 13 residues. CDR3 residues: CASSSGTDQPQHF. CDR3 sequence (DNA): TGTGCCAGCAGCTCCGGGACGGATCAGCCCCAGCATTTT.

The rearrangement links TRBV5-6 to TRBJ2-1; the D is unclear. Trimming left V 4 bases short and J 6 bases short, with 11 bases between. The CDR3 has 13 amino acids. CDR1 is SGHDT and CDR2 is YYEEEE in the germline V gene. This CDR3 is CASSLDWSNEQFF. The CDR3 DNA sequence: TGTGCCAGCAGCCTCGACTGGAGCAATGAGCAGTTCTTC. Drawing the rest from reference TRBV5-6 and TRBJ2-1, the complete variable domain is DAGVTQSPTHLIKTRGQQVTLRCSPKSGHDTVSWYQQALGQGPQFIFQYYEEEERQRGNFPDRFSGHQFPNYSSELNVNALLLGDSALYLCASSLDWSNEQFFGPGTRLTVL.